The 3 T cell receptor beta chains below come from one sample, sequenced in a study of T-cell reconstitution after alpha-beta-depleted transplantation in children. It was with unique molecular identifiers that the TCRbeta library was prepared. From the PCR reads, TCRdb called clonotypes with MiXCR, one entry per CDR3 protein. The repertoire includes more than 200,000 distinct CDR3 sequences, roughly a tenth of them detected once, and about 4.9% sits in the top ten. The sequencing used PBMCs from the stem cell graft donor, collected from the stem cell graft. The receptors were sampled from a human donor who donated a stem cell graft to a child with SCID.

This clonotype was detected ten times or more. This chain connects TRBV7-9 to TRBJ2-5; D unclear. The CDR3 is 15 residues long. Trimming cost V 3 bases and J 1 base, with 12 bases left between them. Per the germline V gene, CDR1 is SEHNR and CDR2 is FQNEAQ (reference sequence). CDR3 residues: CASSFIYGIQETQYF. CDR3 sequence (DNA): TGTGCCAGCAGCTTTATCTACGGAATCCAAGAGACCCAGTACTTC.

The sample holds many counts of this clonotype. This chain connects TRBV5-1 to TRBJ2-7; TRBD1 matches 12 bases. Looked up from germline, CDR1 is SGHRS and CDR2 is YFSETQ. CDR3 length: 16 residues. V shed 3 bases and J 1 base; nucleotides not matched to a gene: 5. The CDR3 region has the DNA TGCGCCAGCAGCTCACTGGGACAGGGGGCTTCCTACGAGCAGTACTTC. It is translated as CASSSLGQGASYEQYF.

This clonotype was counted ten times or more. The CDR3 here is CASSFSGVGYEQYF. The DNA of the CDR3 is TGTGCCAGCAGCTTCTCCGGCGTGGGCTACGAGCAGTACTTC. The chain uses TRBV7-9 and TRBJ2-7; D remains ambiguous. The CDR3 has 14 amino acids. V lost 3 bases and J 3 bases, leaving 12 bases between the germline ends. In germline, CDR1 is SEHNR, CDR2 FQNEAQ (reference sequence).